The clone carrying this T cell receptor (beta chain) was counted once. The CDR3 runs 13 residues. V gave up 7 bases and J gave up 5 bases, with 11 bases separating them. Germline V lookup: CDR1 SNHLY, CDR2 FYNNEI. This sample stems from a study of cytomegalovirus exposure and HLA in healthy donors. Primers included in the PCR were 60 Vbeta and 13 Jbeta primers. Some clones are missing from TCRdb's copy, which holds only in-frame ones; the method was immunoSEQ multiplex PCR. The table has a few hundred thousand clones, about 80% seen once. This TCR was recovered from a middle-aged woman in good health and CMV-seronegative. The specimen was PBMCs. The V gene is TRBV2, the J gene TRBJ2-2; no clear D gene. Written as DNA, the CDR3 is TGTGCCAGCACATTCTATAGAACCGGGGAGCTGTTTTTT. It is translated as CASTFYRTGELFF. The entire variable domain, with the rest obtained from reference TRBV2 and TRBJ2-2, is as follows: EPEVTQTPSHQVTQMGQEVILRCVPISNHLYFYWYRQILGQKVEFLVSFYNNEISEKSEIFDDQFSVERPDGSNFTLKIRSTKLEDSAMYFCASTFYRTGELFFGEGSRLTVL.